This is a list of T cell receptor beta chains from one sample in a study of T-cell memory formation after mild COVID-19. MiXCR was run by TCRdb on the 5' RACE reads, yielding one entry per CDR3 protein. The sample comprises 260,000 or so distinct CDR3 sequences, 16% of which are singletons, and around a fifth rests with the top ten. The specimen was PBMCs or a T cell subset sorted from them (not recorded which). These receptors all stem from a man aged 18-30 years who had mild COVID-19 (a few samples of this study predate the infection). Cell type and time point are not known. Each CDR3 is given with its conserved first and last residue. The D gene is left open where the match is weak.

v_gene	j_gene	d_gene	CDR3aa
TRBV29-1	TRBJ2-1	TRBD2	CSVGLAGAFNEQFF
TRBV29-1	TRBJ2-5	.	CSVGTVGEYQETQYF
TRBV12-3/TRBV12-4	TRBJ2-5	TRBD2	CASSFRGGEETQYF
TRBV10-3	TRBJ2-1	TRBD1	CAISDWDSYNEQFF
TRBV7-2	TRBJ2-3	.	CASRPSGITDTQYF
TRBV4-3	TRBJ2-1	.	CASSQAAAGGHNEQFF
TRBV7-9	TRBJ1-2	.	CASSFLQGSGYTF
TRBV20-1	TRBJ2-1	.	CSARGSPGHNEQFF
TRBV12-3/TRBV12-4	TRBJ1-1	TRBD1	CASSLARQGGTEAFF
TRBV20-1	TRBJ2-3	.	CSARSSTSTDTQYF
TRBV12-3/TRBV12-4	TRBJ1-3	.	CASSPRVGNTIYF
TRBV27	TRBJ2-7	.	CASSWAGPTYEQYF
TRBV6-1	TRBJ2-1	.	CASSEAPGGSSYNEQFF
TRBV5-1	TRBJ2-2	TRBD2	CASNGGDINTGELFF
TRBV20-1	TRBJ1-2	.	CSARKAGGSLYGYTF
TRBV5-1	TRBJ2-1	TRBD2	CASSFSAGGFNEQFF
TRBV4-3	TRBJ2-2	.	CASSQVRAAGDQGTGELFF
TRBV7-2	TRBJ2-4	.	CASSLDRSNIQYF
TRBV12-3/TRBV12-4	TRBJ2-5	.	CASSLSPRGRETQYF
TRBV12-3/TRBV12-4	TRBJ2-7	.	CASSLTGRYEQYF
TRBV4-1	TRBJ2-2	.	CASSQGHGAGTGELFF
TRBV6-1	TRBJ1-3	.	CASSEAGLLDTIYF
TRBV7-6	TRBJ1-6	.	CASRISGKSPLHF
TRBV12-3/TRBV12-4	TRBJ1-1	.	CASSLGPAFF
TRBV25-1	TRBJ2-6	.	CASSAQGSSGANVLTF
TRBV7-2	TRBJ2-1	.	CASSFSGSNEQFF
TRBV20-1	TRBJ2-5	.	CSARKEQETQYF
TRBV12-3/TRBV12-4	TRBJ2-5	TRBD1	CASSLRQGLKETQYF
TRBV10-2	TRBJ2-1	TRBD2	CASSERSGGVGEQFF
TRBV19	TRBJ1-2	.	CASSREGYYGYTF
TRBV5-6	TRBJ2-6	.	CASSLLTSDSGANVLTF
TRBV3-1	TRBJ1-6	TRBD1	CASSHRDRVPESPLHF
TRBV5-1	TRBJ1-5	TRBD1	CASSLGSTGAFSQPQHF
TRBV4-2	TRBJ1-2	TRBD1	CASSQRTGTMDGYTF
TRBV4-1	TRBJ1-4	TRBD1	CASSQPPTGLNEKLFF
TRBV29-1	TRBJ2-5	TRBD1	CSGTGDRGWQETQYF
TRBV21-1	TRBJ1-5	.	CASSGGPGNQPQHF
TRBV7-2	TRBJ1-2	TRBD1	CASSLAISQGASGYTF
TRBV3-1	TRBJ2-1	TRBD2	CASSHPRAGGRYNEQFF
TRBV12-3/TRBV12-4	TRBJ2-7	TRBD1	CASSFQGQGLDEQYF
TRBV20-1	TRBJ2-1	TRBD2	CSELAIAGNEQFF
TRBV5-6	TRBJ2-7	.	CASSLRGVPYSYEQYF
TRBV12-3/TRBV12-4	TRBJ1-6	.	CASSPSWGNYNSPLHF
TRBV18	TRBJ1-1	.	CASSPGALLGEAFF
TRBV5-6	TRBJ1-5	TRBD1	CASSRGDRVYQPQHF
TRBV6-2/TRBV6-3	TRBJ2-7	TRBD1	CASSSTGIEQYF
TRBV11-2	TRBJ2-5	.	CASSLRPQETQYF
TRBV7-9	TRBJ2-5	.	CASSLRMQETQYF
TRBV4-1	TRBJ2-1	TRBD2	CASSLRLAGGREQFF
TRBV7-6	TRBJ2-5	.	CASSPTRVQETQYF
TRBV12-3/TRBV12-4	TRBJ1-2	.	CASSLGLYGYTF
TRBV7-9	TRBJ2-2	.	CASSLSSGPGITNTGELFF
TRBV6-2/TRBV6-3	TRBJ2-3	TRBD1	CASRGTGGADTQYF
TRBV6-2/TRBV6-3	TRBJ2-7	.	CASSARSGLLYEQYF